This T cell receptor (beta chain) emerged from a study of T cells in narcolepsy. The CDR3 runs 16 residues. The V gene lost 3 bases and the J gene lost 7 bases, with 18 bases spanning the gap. Looked up from germline, CDR1 is SGHAT and CDR2 is FQNNGV. Clones were sequenced by immunoSEQ multiplex PCR, and TCRdb holds only the in-frame ones, with some missing. Of about 32,000 clones in the sample, around 79% are singletons; the top ten hold roughly 3.5%. The receptor comes from a human donor in good health. Sequenced material: memory (CD45RA-) CD4+ T cells from blood. The V call is TRBV11-2, the J call TRBJ2-2; D possibly corresponds to TRBD1 (6 bases). DNA for the CDR3: TGTGCCAGCAGCTTCAAACTTTCTGGACAGATCGGGGAGCTGTTTTTT. Translating gives CASSFKLSGQIGELFF.